The TCR beta chain described here comes from a study of T-cell reconstitution after alpha-beta-depleted transplantation in children. Regarding the study as a whole: It was reported that alpha-beta T cells came from several hundred expanded graft clones (about two months after transplant). Recipient T cells and thymic progenitors that survived were the source of the high TCRbeta diversity seen at day 60 in some patients. By one year post-transplant, T-cell counts and diversity largely arose from T cells that were newly produced.

Note on this clonotype: The antigen is unknown.

Preparation of the TCRbeta library used unique molecular identifiers. TCRdb re-called the PCR reads with MiXCR, one entry per CDR3 protein. Of tens of thousands of distinct CDR3 sequences listed, around 9% were seen once; the top ten hold approximately 27%. Germline CDR1 is MDHEN and CDR2 is SYDVKM. V shed 6 bases and J shed 7 bases, with 12 bases lying between them. There are 13 residues in the CDR3. Sample: PBMCs, mostly from graft donor cells, taken 60 days after TCRalphabeta/CD19-depleted stem cell transplant. The clonotype was recovered from a male patient aged 2 to 9 who had a stem cell transplant for chronic granulomatous disease, so the T cells may come from the graft donor. The V gene is TRBV28, the J gene TRBJ2-2; D might be TRBD1 (6 bases). The CDR3 loop is CASSDRIIGELFF. In DNA form, the CDR3 reads TGTGCCAGCAGCGACAGGATCATCGGGGAGCTGTTTTTT.